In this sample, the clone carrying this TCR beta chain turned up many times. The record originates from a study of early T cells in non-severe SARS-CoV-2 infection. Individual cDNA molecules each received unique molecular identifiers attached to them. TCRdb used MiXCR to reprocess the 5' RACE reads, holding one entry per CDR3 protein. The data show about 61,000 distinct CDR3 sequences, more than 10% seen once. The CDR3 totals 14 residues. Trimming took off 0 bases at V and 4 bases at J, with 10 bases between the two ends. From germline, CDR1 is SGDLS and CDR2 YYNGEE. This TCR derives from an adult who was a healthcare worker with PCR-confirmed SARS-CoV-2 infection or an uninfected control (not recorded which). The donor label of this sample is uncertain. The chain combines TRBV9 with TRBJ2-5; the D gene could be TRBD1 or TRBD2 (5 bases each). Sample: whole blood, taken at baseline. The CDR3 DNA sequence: TGTGCCAGCAGCGTAGCTGGTGGGGGAGAGACCCAGTACTTC. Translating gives CASSVAGGGETQYF.